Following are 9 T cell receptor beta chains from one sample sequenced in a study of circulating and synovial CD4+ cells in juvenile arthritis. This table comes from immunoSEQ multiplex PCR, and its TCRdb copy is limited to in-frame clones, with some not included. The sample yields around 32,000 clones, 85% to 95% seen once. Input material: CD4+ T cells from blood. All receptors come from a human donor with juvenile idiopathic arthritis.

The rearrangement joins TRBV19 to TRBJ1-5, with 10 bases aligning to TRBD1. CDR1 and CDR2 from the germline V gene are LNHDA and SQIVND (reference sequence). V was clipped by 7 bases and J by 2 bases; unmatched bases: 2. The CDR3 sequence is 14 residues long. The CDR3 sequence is CASTGTGGNQPQHF. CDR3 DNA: TGTGCCAGTACCGGGACAGGGGGCAATCAGCCCCAGCATTTT.

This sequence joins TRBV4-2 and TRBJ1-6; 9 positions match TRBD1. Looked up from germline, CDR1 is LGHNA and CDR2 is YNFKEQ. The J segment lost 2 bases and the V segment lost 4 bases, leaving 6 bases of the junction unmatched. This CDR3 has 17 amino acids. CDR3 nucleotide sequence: TGTGCCAGCAGCCCCCCGGGACAGGGCCCCTATAATTCACCCCTCCACTTT. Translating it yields CASSPPGQGPYNSPLHF.

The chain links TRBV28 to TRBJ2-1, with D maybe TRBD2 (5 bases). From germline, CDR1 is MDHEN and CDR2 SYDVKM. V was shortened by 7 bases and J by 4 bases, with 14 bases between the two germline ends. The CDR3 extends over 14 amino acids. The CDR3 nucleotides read TGTGCCAGCATGTGGGCGGGTGAATACAATGAGCAGTTCTTC. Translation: CASMWAGEYNEQFF.

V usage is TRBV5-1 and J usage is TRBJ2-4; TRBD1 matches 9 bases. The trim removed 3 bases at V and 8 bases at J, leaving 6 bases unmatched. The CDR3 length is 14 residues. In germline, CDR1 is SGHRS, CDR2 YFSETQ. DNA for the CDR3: TGCGCCAGCAGCTACGGGACAGGGAGGGACATTCAGTACTTC. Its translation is CASSYGTGRDIQYF.

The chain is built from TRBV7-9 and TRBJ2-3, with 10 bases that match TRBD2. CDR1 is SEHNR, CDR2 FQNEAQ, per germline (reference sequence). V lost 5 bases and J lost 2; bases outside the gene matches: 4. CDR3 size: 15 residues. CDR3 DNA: TGTGCCAGCAGCCCAGGGACTAGCGACACAGATACGCAGTATTTT. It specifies CASSPGTSDTDTQYF. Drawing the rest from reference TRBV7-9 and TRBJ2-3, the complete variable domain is DTGVSQNPRHKITKRGQNVTFRCDPISEHNRLYWYRQTLGQGPEFLTYFQNEAQLEKSRLLSDRFSAERPKGSFSTLEIQRTEQGDSAMYLCASSPGTSDTDTQYFGPGTRLTVL.

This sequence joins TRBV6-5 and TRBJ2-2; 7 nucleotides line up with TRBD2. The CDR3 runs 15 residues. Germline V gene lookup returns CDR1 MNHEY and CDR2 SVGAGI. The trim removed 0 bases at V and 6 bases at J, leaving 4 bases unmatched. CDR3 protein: CASSYSKGRAGELFF. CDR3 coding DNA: TGTGCCAGCAGTTACTCGAAAGGGAGGGCCGGGGAGCTGTTTTTT.

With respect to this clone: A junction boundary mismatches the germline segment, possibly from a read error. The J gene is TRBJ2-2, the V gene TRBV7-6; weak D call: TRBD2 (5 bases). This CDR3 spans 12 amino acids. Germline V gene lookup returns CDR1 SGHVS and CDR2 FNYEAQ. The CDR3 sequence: CASSQSTGELLF. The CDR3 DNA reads TGTGCCAGCAGTCAGAGTACCGGGGAGCTGCTTTTT.

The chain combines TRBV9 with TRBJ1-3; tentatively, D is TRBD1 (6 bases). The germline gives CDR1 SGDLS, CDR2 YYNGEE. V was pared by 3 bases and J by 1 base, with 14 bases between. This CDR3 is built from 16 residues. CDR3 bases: TGTGCCAGCAGCGGCAGGGACAAGGCTTCTGGAAACACCATATATTTT. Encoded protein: CASSGRDKASGNTIYF. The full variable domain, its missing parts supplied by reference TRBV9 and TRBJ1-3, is DSGVTQTPKHLITATGQRVTLRCSPRSGDLSVYWYQQSLDQGLQFLIQYYNGEERAKGNILERFSAQQFPDLHSELNLSSLELGDSALYFCASSGRDKASGNTIYFGEGSWLTVV.

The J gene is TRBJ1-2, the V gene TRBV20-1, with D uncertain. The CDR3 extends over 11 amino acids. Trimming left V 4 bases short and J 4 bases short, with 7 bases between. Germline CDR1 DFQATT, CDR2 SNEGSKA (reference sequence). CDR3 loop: CSANPGYGYTF. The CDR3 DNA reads TGCAGTGCTAATCCGGGCTATGGCTACACCTTC.